A single sample gave rise to the 16 T cell receptor beta chains below, sequenced in a study of response to subunit inactivated influenza vaccine. MiXCR was run by TCRdb on the RT-PCR reads, yielding one entry per CDR3 protein. This repertoire shows more than 600,000 distinct CDR3 sequences, 18% found once; its top ten account for about a tenth. The material was PBMCs from blood, obtained about 5 days after vaccination. The origin of the receptors is a man aged 45-65 years who received an inactivated influenza vaccine.

CDR3: CSAGTRGGREETQYF. CDR3 coding DNA: TGCAGCGCCGGAACACGAGGCGGGAGAGAGGAGACCCAGTACTTC. V is TRBV29-1 and J is TRBJ2-5; the match to TRBD2 covers 7 bases. After removal of 7 bases from V and 5 bases from J, the junction contained 16 bases not matched to a gene. Per germline, CDR1 SQVTM and CDR2 ANQGSEA. The CDR3 is 15 residues long.

The CDR3 DNA follows: TGTGCCAGCGCCGGTGAAGTAGGGGGCGGAGAGACCCAGTACTTC. Its protein product is CASAGEVGGGETQYF. The chain employs TRBV27 and TRBJ2-5; TRBD1 agrees at 7 bases. This CDR3 has 15 amino acids. Germline-derived CDR1 and CDR2 are MNHEY and SMNVEV (reference sequence). J gave up 4 bases and V 8 bases, and 13 bases lay outside the gene matches.

This clonotype was recorded at least ten times. This chain connects TRBV18 to TRBJ2-7, with 7 bases identical to TRBD2. CDR3 length equals 15 residues. After removal of 3 bases from V and 0 bases from J, the junction contained 5 bases not matched to a gene. From germline, CDR1 is KGHSH and CDR2 LQKENI. CDR3 in DNA: TGTGCCAGCTCACCCCTAGCGGAGATCTCCTACGAGCAGTACTTC. Protein sequence: CASSPLAEISYEQYF.

The chain combines TRBV5-1 with TRBJ2-3; TRBD2 matches at 14 bases. Germline CDR1 SGHRS, CDR2 YFSETQ. This CDR3 contains 17 residues. Losses at the gene ends were 5 bases for V and 2 bases for J; bases not matched to a gene: 7. CDR3 coding DNA: TGCGCCAGCAGAGATGGGACTAGCGGGAGTCTCACAGATACGCAGTATTTT. It is translated as CASRDGTSGSLTDTQYF.

This clonotype was detected only a few times. This chain joins TRBV4-3 and TRBJ2-3, with 9 positions matching TRBD2. V shed 1 base, J shed 1 base, and the junction held 15 bases outside the gene matches. The CDR3 is 20 residues long. CDR1 is LGHNA and CDR2 is YSLEER in the germline V gene. The CDR3 bases are TGCGCCAGCAGCCAAGTGGGGGGAGCCTTAGCGGGAGATGGCACAGATACGCAGTATTTT. This translates into CASSQVGGALAGDGTDTQYF.

This clonotype was seen repeatedly, ten times or more. The chain recombines TRBV5-1 with TRBJ2-1; 9 bases align to TRBD2. CDR3 length: 15 amino acids. Losses at the gene ends were 3 bases for V and 4 bases for J; bases not matched to a gene: 5. Germline-derived CDR1 and CDR2 are SGHRS and YFSETQ. The CDR3 DNA reads TGCGCCAGCAGCTATCGACTAGCGGAGTACAATGAGCAGTTCTTC. Translating it yields CASSYRLAEYNEQFF.

This clonotype appeared many times. This sequence joins TRBV28 and TRBJ2-1; D might be TRBD1 (8 bases). CDR1 and CDR2 from the germline V gene are MDHEN and SYDVKM. Trimming took 4 bases from V and 8 from J, leaving 24 bases between them. The CDR3 length is 17 residues. CDR3 region: CASSSPRKRQGRDEQFF. The CDR3 region has the DNA TGTGCCAGCAGTTCCCCACGAAAAAGACAGGGGAGGGATGAGCAGTTCTTC. The whole variable domain, filled in from reference TRBV28 and TRBJ2-1, reads DVKVTQSSRYLVKRTGEKVFLECVQDMDHENMFWYRQDPGLGLRLIYFSYDVKMKEKGDIPEGYSVSREKKERFSLILESASTNQTSMYLCASSSPRKRQGRDEQFFGPGTRLTVL.

CDR3 in DNA: TGTGCCAGCAGCTTAGATGGCGGTTCCGATACGCAGTATTTT. Translated: CASSLDGGSDTQYF. The rearrangement uses TRBV7-2 and TRBJ2-3; D gene uncertain. This CDR3 contains 14 residues. From germline, CDR1 is SGHTA and CDR2 FQGNSA. Trimming removed 1 base at V and 6 bases at J, with 11 bases between. The full variable domain, completed using reference TRBV7-2 and TRBJ2-3, is GAGVSQSPSNKVTEKGKDVELRCDPISGHTALYWYRQSLGQGLEFLIYFQGNSAPDKSGLPSDRFSAERTGGSVSTLTIQRTQQEDSAVYLCASSLDGGSDTQYFGPGTRLTVL.

This clonotype was seen a few times. This chain connects TRBV12-3 or TRBV12-4 to TRBJ2-2; 7 bases line up with TRBD1. The CDR3 is made up of 15 amino acids. The J segment lost 8 bases and the V segment lost 1 base, leaving 7 bases of the junction unmatched. The CDR3 region is CASSLEGGAVGELFF. The CDR3 bases are TGTGCCAGCAGTTTAGAAGGGGGCGCGGTTGGGGAGCTGTTTTTT.

This clonotype was counted a few times. The gene calls are TRBV15 and TRBJ2-3, with D unresolved. Trimming stripped 1 base from V and 2 bases from J, with 7 bases between. The CDR3 has 14 residues. Germline lookup yields CDR1 LNHNV and CDR2 YYDKDF (reference sequence). The CDR3 DNA is TGTGCCACCAGCAGAGGCCCAGCCACAGATACGCAGTATTTT. Translation gives CATSRGPATDTQYF.

The chain combines TRBV7-2 with TRBJ1-2; D is possibly TRBD1 (5 bases). This CDR3 comprises 15 residues. Trimming removed 5 bases at V and 8 bases at J, with 21 bases between. CDR1 and CDR2 from the germline V gene are SGHTA and FQGNSA. The CDR3 protein is CASSPASRGTGGYTF. The CDR3 DNA is TGTGCCAGCAGCCCTGCTAGTCGAGGGACTGGGGGCTACACCTTC.

This clonotype has just a few counts. The V call is TRBV20-1, the J call TRBJ1-3, with 8 nucleotides matching TRBD1. V lost 5 bases and J lost 0; bases outside the gene matches: 6. CDR3 size: 15 residues. Germline V CDR1 and CDR2: DFQATT, SNEGSKA (reference sequence). The CDR3 is CSAEDRGRSGNTIYF. The CDR3 DNA sequence: TGCAGTGCTGAAGACAGGGGCCGCTCTGGAAACACCATATATTTT.

The rearrangement uses TRBV7-2 and TRBJ2-1, with TRBD2 identical over 8 bases. After removal of 6 bases from V and 8 bases from J, the junction contained 6 bases not matched to a gene. This CDR3 is built from 13 residues. Germline CDR1 SGHTA, CDR2 FQGNSA. The CDR3 region has the DNA TGTGCCAGCAGGCCGGGACTAGACCATGAGCAGTTCTTC. It specifies CASRPGLDHEQFF.

J is TRBJ1-4 and V is TRBV4-2, with 7 bases identical to TRBD1. Looked up from germline, CDR1 is LGHNA and CDR2 is YNFKEQ. CDR3 length: 14 amino acids. V shed 1 base and J 8 bases; nucleotides not matched to a gene: 4. CDR3 sequence reads: CASSQVTGEEKLFF. The CDR3 bases are TGTGCCAGCAGCCAAGTAACAGGGGAGGAAAAACTGTTTTTT.

The chain recombines TRBV20-1 with TRBJ2-3; D remains ambiguous. Deletions cut 6 bases from V and 0 bases from J, with 13 bases between. The CDR3 has 14 amino acids. Germline CDR1 reads DFQATT; CDR2 reads SNEGSKA (reference sequence). Here the CDR3 reads CSAPAPPSTDTQYF. For the CDR3, the DNA is TGCAGTGCACCAGCCCCACCGAGCACAGATACGCAGTATTTT.

The CDR3 coding sequence is TGTGCCAGCAGCCAACGTACAGGGGCGCGGGGCTACACCTTC. Amino acids: CASSQRTGARGYTF. The J gene is TRBJ1-2, the V gene TRBV7-8; 7 bases fit TRBD1. Germline CDR1 SGHVS, CDR2 FQNEAQ. V lost 5 bases and J lost 8; bases outside the gene matches: 11. The CDR3 spans 14 residues.